This entry concerns a single T cell receptor (beta chain). Produced via immunoSEQ multiplex PCR; TCRdb's table is partial and in-frame only. The repertoire includes roughly 38,000 clones, about 90% of them detected once, and 0.65% to 0.85% sits in the top ten. The source of the sample is a study of T cell changes during pregnancy in multiple sclerosis. The CDR3 sequence is 13 residues long. Per the germline V gene, CDR1 is LNHDA and CDR2 is SQIVND (reference sequence). V lost 1 base and J lost 8, with 11 bases in between. This receptor was identified in a female donor in good health, enrolled as a control in a pregnancy study. The sequenced sample was CD4+ T cells from peripheral blood mononuclear cells, obtained in the second trimester of pregnancy. The rearrangement links TRBV19 to TRBJ1-2, with D hard to call. The CDR3 sequence is CASSIGPVEGYTF. The CDR3 DNA is TGTGCCAGTAGTATAGGGCCAGTTGAAGGCTACACCTTC.